This TCR beta chain was observed in a study of preoperative IRX-2 immunotherapy in early breast cancer. Regarding treatment: preoperative locoregional IRX-2 cytokine immunotherapy. Samples came from a phase Ib trial of preoperative locoregional IRX-2 cytokine immunotherapy. Some clones are missing from TCRdb's copy, which holds only in-frame ones; the method was immunoSEQ multiplex PCR. There are 39,000 or so clones in the sample; about 72% occur only once, and roughly 1.1% lies in the top ten. The sequence derives from a human donor with breast cancer. This specimen consisted of tumor tissue, obtained after IRX-2 immunotherapy.

Here the CDR3 reads CASSYSGTGGQETQYF. As DNA, the CDR3 is TGTGCCAGCAGTTACTCGGGGACAGGCGGGCAAGAGACCCAGTACTTC. This chain links TRBV6-8 with TRBJ2-5, with 8 bases identical to TRBD1. Germline CDR1 MNHGY, CDR2 SAAAGT. Trimming cost V 0 bases and J 2 bases; bases outside gene matches: 5. The CDR3 consists of 16 residues.